One and the same sample provided the 5 T cell receptor beta chains below, sequenced in a study of blood T cell repertoires in COVID-19. Assay: immunoSEQ multiplex PCR; the TCRdb copy retains only in-frame clones and omits some. The sample holds about 68,000 clones, 85% to 90% seen once. The sample consisted of peripheral blood. The receptors originated from a man over 45 with acute or convalescent COVID-19.

J is TRBJ2-6 and V is TRBV2, with TRBD2 as a possible D gene (5 bases). CDR3 length: 14 residues. The V end lost 7 bases, the J end lost 2 bases, and 9 bases lay between the germline ends. In germline, CDR1 is SNHLY, CDR2 FYNNEI. Written as DNA, the CDR3 is TGTGCCAGCACTAAGGAGGCTGGGGCCAACGTCCTGACTTTC. Translation gives CASTKEAGANVLTF.

This rearrangement joins TRBV30 to TRBJ1-5, with a possible D match to TRBD1 (6 bases). With 1 base removed from V and 11 bases from J, the gap between germline ends came to 15 bases. The CDR3 sequence is 13 residues long. Germline-derived CDR1 and CDR2 are GTSNPN and SVGIG (reference sequence). The CDR3: CAWSGQGGSSQHF. As DNA, the CDR3 is TGTGCCTGGAGTGGGCAAGGGGGATCGTCCCAGCATTTT.

This clone appeared a single time. The V and J genes are TRBV9 and TRBJ1-3; D gene ambiguous. The CDR3 runs to 15 residues. V lost 4 bases to trimming and J lost 0 bases, with 11 bases between them. Germline loops: CDR1 SGDLS, CDR2 YYNGEE. CDR3 sequence (DNA): TGTGCCAGCAGCCCGATTTTCGGCTCTGGAAACACCATATATTTT. Amino acid sequence: CASSPIFGSGNTIYF.

The chain recombines TRBV19 with TRBJ2-2; D may be TRBD1 (5 bases). The V gene lost 9 bases and the J gene lost 6 bases, with 17 bases spanning the gap. Germline V CDR1 and CDR2: LNHDA, SQIVND (reference sequence). This CDR3 is 14 amino acids long. CDR3 sequence: CASIPPRASGELFF. The CDR3 nucleotides are TGTGCCAGCATCCCCCCCAGGGCATCCGGGGAGCTGTTTTTT.

This chain uses TRBV2 with TRBJ2-3; possibly TRBD2 for D (5 bases). Germline CDR1 SNHLY, CDR2 FYNNEI. V shed 3 bases and J shed 1 base, with 11 bases lying between them. The CDR3 covers 15 residues. The CDR3 spells CASSDLSGGTDTQYF. The CDR3 region has the DNA TGTGCCAGCAGTGATTTAAGCGGTGGCACAGATACGCAGTATTTT.